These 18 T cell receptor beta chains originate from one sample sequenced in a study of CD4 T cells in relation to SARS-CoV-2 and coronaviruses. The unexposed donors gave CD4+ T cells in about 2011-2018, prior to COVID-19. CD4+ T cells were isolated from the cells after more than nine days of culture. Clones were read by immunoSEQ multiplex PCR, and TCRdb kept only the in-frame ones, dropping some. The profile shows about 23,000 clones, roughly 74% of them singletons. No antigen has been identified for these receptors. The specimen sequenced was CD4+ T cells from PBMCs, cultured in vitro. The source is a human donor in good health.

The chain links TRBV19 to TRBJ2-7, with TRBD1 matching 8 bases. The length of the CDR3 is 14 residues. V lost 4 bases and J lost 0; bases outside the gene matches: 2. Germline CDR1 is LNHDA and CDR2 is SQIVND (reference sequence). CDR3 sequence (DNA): TGTGCCAGTAGTACGACAGGGGACTCCTACGAGCAGTACTTC. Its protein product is CASSTTGDSYEQYF.

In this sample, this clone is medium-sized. CDR3 nucleotide sequence: TGTGCTAGTGGTTTGACAGGAAGCTCCTACAATGAGCAGTTCTTC. This sequence encodes CASGLTGSSYNEQFF. This chain joins TRBV12-5 and TRBJ2-1; D is perhaps TRBD1 (5 bases). Between the trimmed V and J ends, which lost 2 bases and 0 bases, there was a span of 8 bases. This CDR3 contains 15 residues. Germline CDR1 LGHNT, CDR2 FRNRAP.

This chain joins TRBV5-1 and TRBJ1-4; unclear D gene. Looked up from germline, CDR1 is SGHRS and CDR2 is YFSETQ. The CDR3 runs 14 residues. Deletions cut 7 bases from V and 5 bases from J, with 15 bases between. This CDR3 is CASFPQPGNEKLFF. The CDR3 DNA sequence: TGCGCCAGCTTTCCCCAACCCGGGAATGAAAAACTGTTTTTT.

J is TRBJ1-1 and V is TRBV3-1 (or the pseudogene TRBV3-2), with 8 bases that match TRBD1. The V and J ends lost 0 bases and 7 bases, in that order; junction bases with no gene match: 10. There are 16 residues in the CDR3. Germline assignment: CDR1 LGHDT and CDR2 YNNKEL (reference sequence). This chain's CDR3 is CASSQDRGRVRNEAFF. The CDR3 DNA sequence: TGTGCCAGCAGCCAAGACAGGGGGCGAGTTAGGAATGAAGCTTTCTTT.

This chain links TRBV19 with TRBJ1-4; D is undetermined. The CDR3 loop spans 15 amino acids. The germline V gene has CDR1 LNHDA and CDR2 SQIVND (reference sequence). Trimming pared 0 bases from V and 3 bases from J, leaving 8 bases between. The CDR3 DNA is TGTGCCAGTAGTATAGATAGAGCAGCTAATGAAAAACTGTTTTTT. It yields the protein CASSIDRAANEKLFF.

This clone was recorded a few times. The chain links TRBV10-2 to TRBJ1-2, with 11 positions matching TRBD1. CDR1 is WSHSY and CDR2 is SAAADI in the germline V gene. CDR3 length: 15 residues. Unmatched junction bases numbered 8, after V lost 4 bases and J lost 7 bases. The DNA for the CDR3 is TGCGCCAGCAGTGTAGGACAGGGGGCGAGCACTGGCTACACCTTC. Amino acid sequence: CASSVGQGASTGYTF.

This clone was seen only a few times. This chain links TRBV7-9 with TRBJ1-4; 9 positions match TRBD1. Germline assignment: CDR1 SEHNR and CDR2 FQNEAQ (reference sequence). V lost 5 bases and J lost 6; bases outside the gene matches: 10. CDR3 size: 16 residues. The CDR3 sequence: CASSNALRDRDEKLFF. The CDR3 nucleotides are TGTGCCAGCAGCAACGCTCTCCGGGACAGGGATGAAAAACTGTTTTTT. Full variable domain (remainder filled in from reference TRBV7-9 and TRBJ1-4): DTGVSQNPRHKITKRGQNVTFRCDPISEHNRLYWYRQTLGQGPEFLTYFQNEAQLEKSRLLSDRFSAERPKGSFSTLEIQRTEQGDSAMYLCASSNALRDRDEKLFFGSGTQLSVL.

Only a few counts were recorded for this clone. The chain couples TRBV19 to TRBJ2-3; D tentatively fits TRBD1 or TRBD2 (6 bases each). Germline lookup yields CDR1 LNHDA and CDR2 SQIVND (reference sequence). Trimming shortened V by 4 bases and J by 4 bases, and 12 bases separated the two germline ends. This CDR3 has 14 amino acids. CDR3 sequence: CASSTRGLPDTQYF. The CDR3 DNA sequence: TGTGCCAGTAGTACTCGGGGGCTGCCAGATACGCAGTATTTT.

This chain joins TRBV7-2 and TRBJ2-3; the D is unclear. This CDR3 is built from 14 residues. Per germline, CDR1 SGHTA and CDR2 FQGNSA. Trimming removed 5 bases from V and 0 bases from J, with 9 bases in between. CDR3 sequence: CASSEQSSTDTQYF. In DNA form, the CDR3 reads TGTGCCAGCAGCGAACAGTCTAGCACAGATACGCAGTATTTT.

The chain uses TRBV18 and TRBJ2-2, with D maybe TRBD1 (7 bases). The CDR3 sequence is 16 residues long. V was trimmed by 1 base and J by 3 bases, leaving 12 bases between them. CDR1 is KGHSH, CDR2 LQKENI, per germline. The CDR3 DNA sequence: TGTGCCAGCTCACCACGGCAGGGGGAGGACACCGGGGAGCTGTTTTTT. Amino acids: CASSPRQGEDTGELFF.

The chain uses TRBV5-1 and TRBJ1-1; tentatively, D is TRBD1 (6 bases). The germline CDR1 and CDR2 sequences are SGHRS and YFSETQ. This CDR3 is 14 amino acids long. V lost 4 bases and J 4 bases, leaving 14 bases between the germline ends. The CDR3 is CASSRIQGGTEAFF. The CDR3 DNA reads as TGCGCCAGCAGCCGCATACAGGGTGGCACTGAAGCTTTCTTT.

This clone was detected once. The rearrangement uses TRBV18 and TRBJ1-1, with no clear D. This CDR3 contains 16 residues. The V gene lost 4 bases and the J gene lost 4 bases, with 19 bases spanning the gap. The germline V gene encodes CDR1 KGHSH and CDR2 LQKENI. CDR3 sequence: CASSRRESGFGTEAFF. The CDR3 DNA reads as TGTGCCAGCTCACGTAGGGAATCGGGGTTTGGCACTGAAGCTTTCTTT.

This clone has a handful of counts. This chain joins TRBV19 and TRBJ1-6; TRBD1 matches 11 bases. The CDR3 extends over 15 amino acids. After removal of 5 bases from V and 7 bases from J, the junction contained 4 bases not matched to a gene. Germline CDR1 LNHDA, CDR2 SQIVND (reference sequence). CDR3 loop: CASSLDRGQNSPLHF. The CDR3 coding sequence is TGTGCCAGTAGTTTGGACAGGGGGCAAAATTCACCCCTCCACTTT.

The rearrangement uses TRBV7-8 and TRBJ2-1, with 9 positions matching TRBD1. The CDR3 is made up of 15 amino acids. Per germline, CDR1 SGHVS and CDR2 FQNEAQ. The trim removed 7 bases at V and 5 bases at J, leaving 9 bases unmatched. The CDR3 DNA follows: TGTGCCAGCACCAGGACAGGGGCGCTGGACAATGAGCAGTTCTTC. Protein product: CASTRTGALDNEQFF.

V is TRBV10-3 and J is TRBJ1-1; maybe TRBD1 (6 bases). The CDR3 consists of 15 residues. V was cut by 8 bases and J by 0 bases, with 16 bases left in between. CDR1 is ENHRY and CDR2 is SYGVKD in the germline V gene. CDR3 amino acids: CAISRTGPMNTEAFF. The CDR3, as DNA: TGTGCCATCTCCCGAACAGGGCCCATGAACACTGAAGCTTTCTTT.

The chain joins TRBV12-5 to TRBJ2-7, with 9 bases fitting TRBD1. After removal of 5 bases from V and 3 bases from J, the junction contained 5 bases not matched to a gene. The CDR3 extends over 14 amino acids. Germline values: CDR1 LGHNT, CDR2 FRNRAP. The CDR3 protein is CASGPGQGYYEQYF. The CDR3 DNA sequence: TGTGCTAGTGGTCCGGGACAGGGTTACTACGAGCAGTACTTC.

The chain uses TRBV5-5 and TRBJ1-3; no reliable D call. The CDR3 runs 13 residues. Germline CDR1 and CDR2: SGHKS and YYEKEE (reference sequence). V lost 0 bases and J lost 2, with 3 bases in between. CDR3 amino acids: CASSLEAGNTIYF. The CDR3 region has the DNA TGTGCCAGCAGCTTGGAGGCTGGAAACACCATATATTTT.

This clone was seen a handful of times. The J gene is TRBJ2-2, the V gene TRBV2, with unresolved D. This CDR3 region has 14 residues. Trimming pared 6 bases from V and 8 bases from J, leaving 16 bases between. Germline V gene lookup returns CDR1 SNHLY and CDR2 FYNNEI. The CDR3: CASRATAKPGELFF. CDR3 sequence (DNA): TGTGCCAGCAGGGCTACTGCCAAACCTGGGGAGCTGTTTTTT.